These T cell receptor beta chains were read from a single sample in a study of identical twins. TCRdb re-called the 5' RACE reads with MiXCR, one entry per CDR3 protein. The sample carries about 530,000 distinct CDR3 sequences, under 25% recorded once. These same data were also listed under a study on yellow fever vaccine responses in identical twins.

The sequenced sample was CD4+ T cells sorted from blood. These receptors were collected from a woman under 30 in good health. Each CDR3 is given with its conserved first and last residue. A D gene is named only where the DNA matches it firmly. Expanded clones are given a class, and other clones once, few, many or no size at all.

J: TRBJ2-5
V: TRBV5-1
size: NA
D: NA
CDR3: CASSSGPRLDVETQYF
DNA: TGCGCCAGCAGCTCGGGCCCTCGCCTGGACGTCGAGACCCAGTACTTC

J: TRBJ2-3
V: TRBV20-1
size: few
D: TRBD1
CDR3: CSVSRGLPWADTQYF
DNA: TGCAGTGTATCCAGGGGGCTTCCTTGGGCTGATACGCAGTATTTT

J: TRBJ2-4
V: TRBV29-1
size: few
D: NA
CDR3: CSVEEPGGPLAKNIQYF
DNA: TGCAGCGTTGAAGAACCCGGGGGCCCCTTAGCCAAAAACATTCAGTACTTC

J: TRBJ2-1
V: TRBV24-1
size: NA
D: TRBD2
CDR3: CATSDLGSGGDSYNEQFF
DNA: TGTGCCACCAGTGATTTGGGGAGCGGGGGGGACTCCTACAATGAGCAGTTCTTC

J: TRBJ2-1
V: TRBV25-1
size: NA
D: TRBD2
CDR3: CASSEELSGSMRNEQFF
DNA: TGTGCCAGCAGTGAAGAACTTAGCGGGAGTATGAGGAATGAGCAGTTCTTC

J: TRBJ1-5
V: TRBV6-2/TRBV6-3
size: medium-sized
D: NA
CDR3: CASSYSRRNNQPQHF
DNA: TGTGCCAGCAGTTACTCGAGACGGAACAATCAGCCCCAGCATTTT

J: TRBJ2-1
V: TRBV27
size: few
D: TRBD2
CDR3: CASSPGSPSGRPNNEQFF
DNA: TGTGCCAGCAGTCCCGGATCCCCTAGCGGGAGGCCCAACAATGAGCAGTTCTTC

J: TRBJ2-7
V: TRBV19
size: NA
D: TRBD1
CDR3: CASRRTGGGYEQYF
DNA: TGTGCCAGTAGGAGGACAGGGGGTGGGTACGAGCAGTACTTC

J: TRBJ2-2
V: TRBV5-1
size: NA
D: TRBD1
CDR3: CASSLVQGRGGELFF
DNA: TGCGCCAGCAGCTTGGTACAGGGGAGAGGCGGGGAGCTGTTTTTT

J: TRBJ2-7
V: TRBV18
size: few
D: TRBD1
CDR3: CASSPSEIGGAYEQYF
DNA: TGTGCCAGCTCACCAAGTGAGATAGGGGGCGCTTACGAGCAGTACTTC

J: TRBJ2-7
V: TRBV6-1
size: NA
D: NA
CDR3: CASRRREFNYEQYF
DNA: TGTGCCAGCAGAAGGAGGGAATTTAACTACGAGCAGTACTTC

J: TRBJ2-1
V: TRBV24-1
size: few
D: NA
CDR3: CATSDGVAPRYNEQFF
DNA: TGTGCCACCAGTGATGGGGTGGCGCCACGTTACAATGAGCAGTTCTTC

J: TRBJ2-1
V: TRBV24-1
size: few
D: NA
CDR3: CATRSDSPLDEQFF
DNA: TGTGCCACCAGATCGGACTCCCCGCTGGATGAGCAGTTCTTC

J: TRBJ1-4
V: TRBV27
size: few
D: TRBD1
CDR3: CASRRTGNGNEKLFF
DNA: TGTGCCAGCAGAAGGACAGGGAATGGCAATGAAAAACTGTTTTTT

J: TRBJ2-1
V: TRBV25-1
size: NA
D: TRBD2
CDR3: CASSELGGSSYNEQFF
DNA: TGTGCCAGCAGTGAATTGGGGGGGAGCTCCTACAATGAGCAGTTCTTC

J: TRBJ2-3
V: TRBV20-1
size: few
D: NA
CDR3: CSARVEATDTQYF
DNA: TGCAGTGCTAGAGTGGAGGCCACAGATACGCAGTATTTT

J: TRBJ2-7
V: TRBV5-1
size: NA
D: TRBD2
CDR3: CASSLGYSGSGYEQYF
DNA: TGCGCCAGCAGCTTGGGGTATAGCGGGAGCGGGTACGAGCAGTACTTC

J: TRBJ2-1
V: TRBV2
size: NA
D: NA
CDR3: CASRVLGGSSYNEQFF
DNA: TGTGCCAGCAGAGTCTTGGGGGGTAGCTCCTACAATGAGCAGTTCTTC

J: TRBJ2-6
V: TRBV11-2
size: few
D: NA
CDR3: CASSLAWSSGANVLTF
DNA: TGTGCCAGCAGCTTAGCATGGTCGTCTGGGGCCAACGTCCTGACTTTC

J: TRBJ1-4
V: TRBV27
size: once
D: NA
CDR3: CASSLALGEKLFF
DNA: TGTGCCAGCAGTTTGGCGCTAGGGGAAAAACTGTTTTTT

J: TRBJ2-3
V: TRBV5-1
size: few
D: NA
CDR3: CASSLADKWADTQYF
DNA: TGCGCCAGCAGCTTAGCGGACAAATGGGCAGATACGCAGTATTTT

J: TRBJ2-7
V: TRBV5-1
size: few
D: TRBD1
CDR3: CASSLAFTGGYEQYF
DNA: TGCGCCAGCAGCTTGGCCTTCACAGGGGGCTACGAGCAGTACTTC

J: TRBJ1-4
V: TRBV7-9
size: few
D: NA
CDR3: CASSWGDELFF
DNA: TGTGCCAGCAGCTGGGGAGACGAACTGTTTTTT

J: TRBJ2-7
V: TRBV10-2
size: NA
D: TRBD2
CDR3: CASSEGTSGLYEQYF
DNA: TGCGCCAGCAGTGAGGGAACTAGCGGACTCTACGAGCAGTACTTC

J: TRBJ2-5
V: TRBV4-2
size: NA
D: TRBD2
CDR3: CASSQDQLAGHQETQYF
DNA: TGTGCCAGCAGCCAAGATCAACTAGCGGGGCACCAAGAGACCCAGTACTTC

J: TRBJ2-1
V: TRBV10-3
size: NA
D: NA
CDR3: CAISESTPSISHNEQFF
DNA: TGTGCCATCAGTGAGTCAACCCCCTCAATCTCGCACAATGAGCAGTTCTTC

J: TRBJ2-5
V: TRBV29-1
size: NA
D: NA
CDR3: CSVESGRRETQYF
DNA: TGCAGCGTTGAATCGGGCCGTCGGGAGACCCAGTACTTC

J: TRBJ2-4
V: TRBV20-1
size: few
D: NA
CDR3: CSAGLTLGVQYF
DNA: TGCAGTGCTGGCCTAACTCTAGGGGTTCAGTACTTC

J: TRBJ2-7
V: TRBV20-1
size: NA
D: TRBD2
CDR3: CSARPPGLAISEQYF
DNA: TGCAGTGCTAGACCACCGGGACTAGCCATTTCGGAGCAGTACTTC

J: TRBJ2-5
V: TRBV5-1
size: few
D: TRBD2
CDR3: CASSSRSSGEQETQYF
DNA: TGCGCCAGCAGCTCACGGAGTAGCGGGGAACAAGAGACCCAGTACTTC

J: TRBJ1-3
V: TRBV18
size: few
D: NA
CDR3: CASSPWERTNTIYF
DNA: TGTGCCAGCTCACCATGGGAGCGAACTAACACCATATATTTT

J: TRBJ2-3
V: TRBV20-1
size: NA
D: TRBD2
CDR3: CSARAPRGGHNTQYF
DNA: TGCAGTGCTAGAGCCCCTCGCGGGGGGCACAATACGCAGTATTTT

J: TRBJ2-2
V: TRBV7-8
size: few
D: TRBD2
CDR3: CASSSSGVNTGELFF
DNA: TGTGCCAGCAGCTCTAGCGGGGTGAACACCGGGGAGCTGTTTTTT

J: TRBJ2-1
V: TRBV20-1
size: many
D: NA
CDR3: CSAGPGLEQFF
DNA: TGCAGTGCTGGACCGGGCCTTGAGCAGTTCTTC

J: TRBJ2-3
V: TRBV20-1
size: few
D: NA
CDR3: CSARDGDTQYF
DNA: TGCAGTGCTCGGGACGGAGATACGCAGTATTTT

J: TRBJ1-1
V: TRBV29-1
size: NA
D: NA
CDR3: CSVSHREYTEAFF
DNA: TGCAGCGTTAGTCACAGAGAATACACTGAAGCTTTCTTT

J: TRBJ1-1
V: TRBV20-1
size: NA
D: TRBD1
CDR3: CSARGIGTGSEAFF
DNA: TGCAGTGCTAGAGGAATCGGGACAGGGAGCGAAGCTTTCTTT

J: TRBJ1-2
V: TRBV29-1
size: few
D: TRBD1
CDR3: CSVEASGQLYGYTF
DNA: TGCAGCGTTGAGGCCTCGGGACAGCTTTATGGCTACACCTTC

J: TRBJ2-1
V: TRBV19
size: NA
D: TRBD2
CDR3: CASSRASGTTYNEQFF
DNA: TGTGCCAGTAGTAGGGCTAGCGGAACTACCTACAATGAGCAGTTCTTC

J: TRBJ2-1
V: TRBV6-1
size: NA
D: NA
CDR3: CASRIWGHPGSYNEQFF
DNA: TGTGCCAGCAGGATATGGGGACATCCAGGCTCCTACAATGAGCAGTTCTTC

J: TRBJ1-1
V: TRBV5-1
size: few
D: NA
CDR3: CASSIRDGTEAFF
DNA: TGCGCCAGCAGCATCAGGGATGGTACTGAAGCTTTCTTT

J: TRBJ2-5
V: TRBV4-1
size: NA
D: TRBD2
CDR3: CASSQGVPAGVLQETQYF
DNA: TGCGCCAGCAGCCAAGGGGTCCCAGCGGGGGTTCTCCAAGAGACCCAGTACTTC

J: TRBJ2-2
V: TRBV27
size: NA
D: TRBD2
CDR3: CATRGGRGTGELFF
DNA: TGTGCGACACGGGGGGGGCGCGGCACCGGGGAGCTGTTTTTT

J: TRBJ2-1
V: TRBV12-3/TRBV12-4
size: many
D: NA
CDR3: CATDQVGGRIKSNEQFF
DNA: TGTGCCACCGACCAAGTGGGGGGTAGGATCAAAAGCAATGAGCAGTTCTTC

J: TRBJ2-5
V: TRBV7-9
size: few
D: NA
CDR3: CASSSQGGSETQYF
DNA: TGTGCCAGCAGCTCCCAGGGGGGGTCGGAGACCCAGTACTTC

J: TRBJ2-2
V: TRBV6-5
size: NA
D: TRBD2
CDR3: CASSYKGLPSPLPGELFF
DNA: TGTGCCAGCAGTTACAAGGGACTACCAAGCCCGCTCCCCGGGGAGCTGTTTTTT

J: TRBJ2-1
V: TRBV29-1
size: NA
D: NA
CDR3: CSVPSPSSYNEQFF
DNA: TGCAGCGTTCCATCTCCGAGCTCCTACAATGAGCAGTTCTTC